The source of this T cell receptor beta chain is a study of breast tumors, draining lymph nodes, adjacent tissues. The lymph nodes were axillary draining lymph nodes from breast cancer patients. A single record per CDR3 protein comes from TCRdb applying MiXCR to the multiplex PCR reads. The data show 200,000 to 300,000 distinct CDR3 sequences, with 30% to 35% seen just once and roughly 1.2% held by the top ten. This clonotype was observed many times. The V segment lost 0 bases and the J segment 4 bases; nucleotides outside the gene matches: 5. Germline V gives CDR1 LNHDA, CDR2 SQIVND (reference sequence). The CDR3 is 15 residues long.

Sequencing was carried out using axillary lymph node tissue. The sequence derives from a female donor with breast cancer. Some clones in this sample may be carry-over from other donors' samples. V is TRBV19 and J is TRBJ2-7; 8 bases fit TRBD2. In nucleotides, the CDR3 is TGTGCCAGTAGTATAGATCGGGAGGGCCGGTACGAGCAGTACTTC. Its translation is CASSIDREGRYEQYF.